A single sample is the source of the 16 T cell receptor beta chains below, sequenced in a study of blood T cell repertoires in COVID-19. TCRdb keeps only in-frame clones here, not all; method: immunoSEQ multiplex PCR. Here the sample spans about 58,000 clones, around 81% being singletons. Sequenced: peripheral blood. These receptors were obtained from a man at least 80 years old with COVID-19, enrolled during active disease.

The chain recombines TRBV6-6 with TRBJ2-1, with D possibly being TRBD2 (5 bases). Trimming shortened V by 2 bases and J by 0 bases, and 5 bases separated the two germline ends. The CDR3 is 14 residues long. The germline V gene has CDR1 MNHNY and CDR2 SVGAGI (reference sequence). CDR3 region: CASSYGSSYNEQFF. The CDR3 nucleotides are TGTGCCAGCAGTTACGGGAGCTCCTACAATGAGCAGTTCTTC.

V is TRBV21-1 and J is TRBJ2-1; the table's D call TRBD2 went unverified against the DNA. TRBV21-1 is a recognized pseudogene. The CDR3 runs 15 residues. As DNA, the CDR3 is TGTGCCAGCAGCAATCGGGACTACAAACTCAATGAGCAGTTCTTC. Translating it yields CASSNRDYKLNEQFF.

The gene calls are TRBV21-1 and TRBJ2-7; TRBD1 is the table's D call, not checked against the DNA. TRBV21-1 is labeled a pseudogene. The CDR3 extends over 17 amino acids. CDR3 sequence reads: CASSTGQFTGSSYEQYV. The CDR3 DNA is TGTGCCAGCAGCACCGGTCAGTTCACAGGGAGTTCCTACGAGCAGTACGTC.

V is TRBV5-8 and J is TRBJ2-5, with 8 bases aligning to TRBD1. The V gene end was trimmed by 1 base and the J gene end by 0 bases; junction bases not matched to a gene: 2. The V gene's germline CDR1 is SGHTS and CDR2 YDEGEE. The CDR3 has 15 amino acids. The CDR3 region has the DNA TGTGCCAGCAGCTTGACAGGGGGATACCAAGAGACCCAGTACTTC. Protein: CASSLTGGYQETQYF.

This clone appeared once. V gene TRBV24-1 combines with J gene TRBJ2-5, with D possibly matching TRBD1 (5 bases). The V gene lost 9 bases and the J gene lost 5 bases, with 15 bases spanning the gap. Germline lookup yields CDR1 KGHDR and CDR2 SFDVKD. The CDR3 runs 13 residues. The CDR3: CATQTVGSETQYF. Here the CDR3 DNA reads TGTGCCACCCAGACAGTCGGGTCGGAGACCCAGTACTTC.

The chain joins TRBV9 to TRBJ1-1; possible D gene TRBD1, 5 bases. CDR1 SGDLS and CDR2 YYNGEE come from the germline V gene. The CDR3 is made up of 15 amino acids. Trimming took off 0 bases at V and 1 base at J, with 10 bases between the two ends. The CDR3 DNA follows: TGTGCCAGCAGCGTAGGGGGCCCCTCGAACACTGAAGCTTTCTTT. This codes for CASSVGGPSNTEAFF.

The chain links TRBV19 to TRBJ1-1; 9 bases agree with TRBD1. This CDR3 is 14 amino acids long. The germline gives CDR1 LNHDA, CDR2 SQIVND (reference sequence). The V segment lost 7 bases and the J segment 4 bases; nucleotides outside the gene matches: 7. CDR3 sequence reads: CASTKLTGGTEAFF. In DNA form, the CDR3 reads TGTGCCAGTACCAAACTGACAGGGGGCACTGAAGCTTTCTTT. Full variable domain (rest looked up from reference TRBV19 and TRBJ1-1): DGGITQSPKYLFRKEGQNVTLSCEQNLNHDAMYWYRQDPGQGLRLIYYSQIVNDFQKGDIAEGYSVSREKKESFPLTVTSAQKNPTAFYLCASTKLTGGTEAFFGQGTRLTVV.

The gene calls are TRBV7-9 and TRBJ2-5; the D is unclear. The CDR3 runs to 14 residues. Trimming took 5 bases from V and 2 from J, leaving 12 bases between them. CDR1 is SEHNR and CDR2 is FQNEAQ in the germline V gene (reference sequence). The CDR3 coding sequence is TGTGCCAGCAGCGTCCCTAACCGTCAAGAGACCCAGTACTTC. Its translation is CASSVPNRQETQYF.

This chain's CDR3 is CATGQGWNEQFF. The CDR3 DNA sequence: TGTGCCACAGGACAGGGTTGGAATGAGCAGTTCTTC. The V gene is TRBV24-1, the J gene TRBJ2-1, with 8 bases aligning to TRBD1. The junction had 5 bases not matched to a gene; V was cut back by 10 bases and J by 7 bases. Germline-derived CDR1 and CDR2 are KGHDR and SFDVKD. CDR3 length: 12 residues.

This clone was detected only a few times. The chain employs TRBV25-1 and TRBJ2-2; D may be TRBD2 (6 bases). Germline V lookup: CDR1 MGHDK, CDR2 SYGVNS. Trimming left V 6 bases short and J 4 bases short, with 6 bases between. The CDR3 has 12 residues. The CDR3 sequence is CASREGTGELFF. CDR3 coding DNA: TGTGCCAGCAGGGAGGGCACCGGGGAGCTGTTTTTT.

The DNA of the CDR3 is TGTGCCAGCAGGACTAGCGGGGGGGCCACAGATACGCAGTATTTT. This encodes CASRTSGGATDTQYF. The chain joins TRBV6-5 to TRBJ2-3; 14 bases map to TRBD2. CDR3 length: 15 amino acids. Germline V gene data show CDR1 as MNHEY and CDR2 as SVGAGI. After removal of 6 bases from V and 2 bases from J, the junction contained 1 base not matched to a gene.

V gene TRBV29-1 combines with J gene TRBJ2-7; 7 nucleotides align to TRBD1. Trimming cost V 7 bases and J 9 bases; bases outside gene matches: 12. CDR1 is SQVTM and CDR2 is ANQGSEA in the germline V gene. The CDR3 runs to 12 residues. The CDR3: CSAQGQGDVQYV. CDR3 nucleotide sequence: TGCAGCGCTCAAGGGCAGGGGGATGTGCAGTACGTC.

J is TRBJ1-2 and V is TRBV25-1; no clear D. The CDR3 totals 12 residues. The V gene lost 7 bases and the J gene lost 1 base, with 7 bases spanning the gap. Germline V gives CDR1 MGHDK, CDR2 SYGVNS. For the CDR3, the DNA is TGTGCCAGCACCCCAGATAACTATGGCTACACCTTC. Protein sequence: CASTPDNYGYTF.

V and J are TRBV19 and TRBJ1-6; D unresolved. The CDR3 runs to 12 residues. V lost 4 bases, J lost 7 bases, and 5 bases lay in between. The germline V gene encodes CDR1 LNHDA and CDR2 SQIVND (reference sequence). CDR3 sequence (DNA): TGTGCCAGTAGTACACGGAATTCACCCCTCCACTTT. Residues: CASSTRNSPLHF.

This rearrangement joins TRBV5-1 to TRBJ1-5; TRBD1 aligns across 8 bases. This CDR3 has 15 amino acids. CDR1 is SGHRS and CDR2 is YFSETQ in the germline V gene. V lost 4 bases to trimming and J lost 9 bases; unmatched junction nucleotides: 12. The CDR3 DNA reads as TGCGCCAGCAGCATTGAAGGACAGGGCTTAGGGCCCCAGCATTTT. Protein sequence: CASSIEGQGLGPQHF.

The V and J genes are TRBV5-1 and TRBJ1-4; TRBD1 is a possible D gene (6 bases). The CDR3 loop spans 14 amino acids. V lost 2 bases to trimming and J lost 6 bases, with 11 bases between them. The V gene's germline CDR1 is SGHRS and CDR2 YFSETQ. CDR3 protein: CASSFQGFDEKLFF. The CDR3 DNA is TGCGCCAGCAGCTTTCAGGGGTTTGATGAAAAACTGTTTTTT.